The next 11 T cell receptor beta chains were all read from a single sample in a study of technical replicates of blood from a few donors. Method: immunoSEQ multiplex PCR; TCRdb's copy keeps in-frame clones and lacks some. The sample contains tens of thousands of clones, about 93% of which appear only once. Source material: T cells isolated from PBMCs. The receptors were sampled from a human donor in good health.

The CDR3 sequence is CSARPGNEQFF. CDR3 DNA: TGCAGTGCTAGACCGGGAAATGAGCAGTTCTTC. The rearrangement uses TRBV20-1 and TRBJ2-1, with D possibly TRBD2 on 5 matching bases. Per germline, CDR1 DFQATT and CDR2 SNEGSKA (reference sequence). The CDR3 runs to 11 residues. Trimming cost V 2 bases and J 7 bases, with 6 bases left between them.

The chain uses TRBV5-6 and TRBJ1-4, with 7 bases that match TRBD1. The CDR3 length is 15 residues. V was pared by 1 base and J by 6 bases, with 6 bases of the junction left unmatched. Germline-derived CDR1 and CDR2 are SGHDT and YYEEEE. CDR3 sequence (DNA): TGTGCCAGCAGCTTGAAAGGGGGCGCAGATGAAAAACTGTTTTTT. It translates to CASSLKGGADEKLFF.

The chain is built from TRBV9 and TRBJ2-1, with 7 bases that match TRBD2. CDR3 length: 17 amino acids. After removal of 3 bases from V and 2 bases from J, the junction contained 11 bases not matched to a gene. Germline V CDR1 and CDR2: SGDLS, YYNGEE. CDR3 nucleotide sequence: TGTGCCAGCAGCGCGAGGGACTACCGATTAACCTACAATGAGCAGTTCTTC. Amino acids: CASSARDYRLTYNEQFF.

The gene calls are TRBV28 and TRBJ2-3; D gene unclear. V dropped 8 bases and J dropped 1 base, with 7 bases sitting between them. Germline-derived CDR1 and CDR2 are MDHEN and SYDVKM. There are 12 residues in the CDR3. CDR3 loop: CASGEGTDTQYF. The CDR3 nucleotides read TGTGCCAGCGGAGAAGGCACAGATACGCAGTATTTT.

CDR3 sequence reads: CATSRGTSSSYEQYF. CDR3 coding DNA: TGTGCCACCAGCAGAGGAACTAGCTCTTCCTACGAGCAGTACTTC. The V gene is TRBV15, the J gene TRBJ2-7; D perhaps matches TRBD2 (6 bases). The CDR3 has 15 residues. Trimming pared 1 base from V and 1 base from J, leaving 11 bases between. Germline V gene lookup returns CDR1 LNHNV and CDR2 YYDKDF (reference sequence).

This chain uses TRBV5-1 with TRBJ2-7; 7 bases are shared with TRBD2. Germline CDR1 is SGHRS and CDR2 is YFSETQ. J lost 3 bases, V lost 5 bases, and 11 bases had no gene match. This CDR3 is built from 15 residues. For the CDR3, the DNA is TGCGCCAGCAGGCCGGGGGGACCAGAGTTCTACGAGCAGTACTTC. This gives the protein CASRPGGPEFYEQYF.

As DNA, the CDR3 is TGTGCCTCAGCACGGGAGGGCGCGGGGCAGCCCCAGCATTTT. Translation: CASAREGAGQPQHF. V gene TRBV28 combines with J gene TRBJ1-5; D call uncertain. Germline loops: CDR1 MDHEN, CDR2 SYDVKM. Trimming stripped 11 bases from V and 7 bases from J, with 21 bases between. CDR3 length: 14 amino acids.

The chain combines TRBV10-2 with TRBJ1-2; D not certain. The CDR3 extends over 12 amino acids. From germline, CDR1 is WSHSY and CDR2 SAAADI. With 8 bases removed from V and 3 bases from J, the gap between germline ends came to 10 bases. As DNA, the CDR3 is TGCGCCAGCTATTTACGGGACTATGGCTACACCTTC. Translation: CASYLRDYGYTF.

The rearrangement links TRBV5-1 to TRBJ2-1; 9 nucleotides agree with TRBD2. Germline V gene data show CDR1 as SGHRS and CDR2 as YFSETQ. The V and J ends lost 4 bases and 5 bases, in that order; junction bases with no gene match: 7. CDR3 length: 15 amino acids. The CDR3 bases are TGCGCCAGCAGCCTATTAGCGGGAGTCAACAATGAGCAGTTCTTC. Translation: CASSLLAGVNNEQFF. Supplemented by reference TRBV5-1 and TRBJ2-1, the full variable domain reads KAGVTQTPRYLIKTRGQQVTLSCSPISGHRSVSWYQQTPGQGLQFLFEYFSETQRNKGNFPGRFSGRQFSNSRSEMNVSTLELGDSALYLCASSLLAGVNNEQFFGPGTRLTVL.

The V gene is TRBV6-5, the J gene TRBJ1-5; TRBD1 matches at 8 bases. Germline lookup yields CDR1 MNHEY and CDR2 SVGAGI. V trimming: 0 bases; J trimming: 6 bases; junction bases outside the gene matches: 4. This CDR3 contains 15 residues. The CDR3 bases are TGTGCCAGCAGTTACTCGGACAGGGTCGGTCAGCCCCAGCATTTT. Protein product: CASSYSDRVGQPQHF.

The chain carries TRBV11-2 and TRBJ2-7; 8 bases are shared with TRBD1. The germline V gene encodes CDR1 SGHAT and CDR2 FQNNGV. The CDR3 has 14 amino acids. The V segment lost 0 bases and the J segment 3 bases; nucleotides outside the gene matches: 1. The CDR3: CASSLEGTGYEQYF. In DNA form, the CDR3 reads TGTGCCAGCAGCTTAGAGGGGACAGGCTACGAGCAGTACTTC.